The 11 T cell receptor beta chains in this list originate from one sample, sequenced in a study of shared clonotypes between healthy human individuals. Assay: immunoSEQ multiplex PCR; the TCRdb copy retains only in-frame clones and omits some. The sample includes approximately 1,500,000 clones, 95% to 99% of them seen just once. Sequencing input: naive CD4+ T cells sorted from blood. The subset: CD45RA+ positively selected. All receptors come from a young man in good health.

This clone was seen a single time. The chain couples TRBV4-3 to TRBJ1-2; a weak D match, TRBD1 (6 bases). Germline CDR1 is LGHNA and CDR2 is YSLEER. This CDR3 has 15 amino acids. Trimming left V 0 bases short and J 2 bases short, with 10 bases between. CDR3 sequence reads: CASSQEQGPNYGYTF. The CDR3 DNA follows: TGCGCCAGCAGCCAAGAACAGGGCCCCAACTATGGCTACACCTTC.

CDR3 residues: CASSSRGPRYEQYF. Here the CDR3 DNA reads TGTGCCAGCAGCTCCCGGGGGCCTAGGTACGAGCAGTACTTC. The J gene is TRBJ2-7, the V gene TRBV7-9; D tentatively fits TRBD1 or TRBD2 (6 bases each). V was trimmed by 4 bases and J by 4 bases, leaving 14 bases between them. Germline V CDR1 and CDR2: SEHNR, FQNEAQ (reference sequence). This CDR3 is built from 14 residues.

This chain connects TRBV11-1 to TRBJ2-7, with 10 bases that match TRBD1. The CDR3 spans 16 residues. Per the germline V gene, CDR1 is SGHAT and CDR2 is FQDESV (reference sequence). The trim removed 5 bases at V and 3 bases at J, leaving 10 bases unmatched. In nucleotides, the CDR3 is TGTGCCAGCAGCCCAGATTTCGGACAGGGGGACTACGAGCAGTACTTC. Protein product: CASSPDFGQGDYEQYF.

The chain carries TRBV7-8 and TRBJ2-1; 8 positions match TRBD2. CDR1 is SGHVS and CDR2 is FQNEAQ in the germline V gene. V lost 7 bases to trimming and J lost 1 base; unmatched junction nucleotides: 6. The CDR3 loop spans 15 amino acids. The CDR3 DNA follows: TGTGCCAGCACCCTCGCGGGAGGTTCCTACAATGAGCAGTTCTTC. Amino acid sequence: CASTLAGGSYNEQFF.

This sequence joins TRBV2 and TRBJ1-2, with 9 bases identical to TRBD1. CDR1 and CDR2 from the germline V gene are SNHLY and FYNNEI. The CDR3 sequence is 12 residues long. With 9 bases clipped from V and 5 bases from J, the junction kept 4 bases outside the gene matches. In DNA form, the CDR3 reads TGTGCCAGTGGACAGGGGCAATATGGCTACACCTTC. Translation gives CASGQGQYGYTF.

The table lists this clone with a count of one. V gene TRBV5-6 combines with J gene TRBJ2-5, with 12 bases that match TRBD2. CDR1 is SGHDT and CDR2 is YYEEEE in the germline V gene. CDR3 length: 17 amino acids. Trimming at V came to 2 bases and at J to 5 bases, leaving 10 bases not matched to a gene. CDR3 protein: CASSLGLAGGLWETQYF. CDR3 DNA sequence: TGTGCCAGCAGCTTAGGCCTAGCGGGAGGGTTGTGGGAGACCCAGTACTTC.

The chain carries TRBV27 and TRBJ1-2, with D perhaps TRBD1 (5 bases). The V end was cut by 0 bases, the J end by 4 bases, with 6 bases between. CDR3 length equals 13 residues. Germline loops: CDR1 MNHEY, CDR2 SMNVEV (reference sequence). The CDR3 is CASSLSRGYGYTF. In DNA form, the CDR3 reads TGTGCCAGCAGTTTATCAAGGGGCTATGGCTACACCTTC.

This sequence joins TRBV4-3 and TRBJ2-7, with 8 bases that match TRBD1. Germline-derived CDR1 and CDR2 are LGHNA and YSLEER. The CDR3 loop spans 16 amino acids. The V gene end was trimmed by 0 bases and the J gene end by 2 bases; junction bases not matched to a gene: 6. This chain's CDR3 is CASSQDPQGAPYEQYF. CDR3 bases: TGCGCCAGCAGCCAAGATCCCCAGGGGGCACCCTACGAGCAGTACTTC.

This clone was seen just once. The V gene is TRBV6-5, the J gene TRBJ1-2, with TRBD1 matching 7 bases. The V and J ends lost 2 bases and 6 bases, in that order; junction bases with no gene match: 12. Germline loops: CDR1 MNHEY, CDR2 SVGAGI. The CDR3 has 16 amino acids. CDR3 in DNA: TGTGCCAGCAGTTACCGGAGAAGGGACAGTTCAAATGGCTACACCTTC. Its translation: CASSYRRRDSSNGYTF.

The chain combines TRBV9 with TRBJ2-5; D unclear. Germline values: CDR1 SGDLS, CDR2 YYNGEE. This CDR3 has 16 residues. V was pared by 0 bases and J by 2 bases, with 14 bases between. This CDR3 reads CASSVDGRLGQETQYF. In DNA form, the CDR3 reads TGTGCCAGCAGCGTAGATGGGCGGTTGGGACAAGAGACCCAGTACTTC.

The chain employs TRBV9 and TRBJ2-7; 7 bases align to TRBD2. This CDR3 contains 16 residues. CDR1 is SGDLS and CDR2 is YYNGEE in the germline V gene. With V trimmed by 0 bases and J by 4 bases, 10 bases remained unmatched. The CDR3 DNA reads as TGTGCCAGCAGCGTAGCCCCAGGGAGGGCCATATACGAGCAGTACTTC. Amino acid sequence: CASSVAPGRAIYEQYF.